This paragraph covers one T cell receptor (beta chain) sequence. Its target is not known. The data derive from a study of vaccination and CD4 T cells after COVID-19. Cultured CD4+ T cell DNA was sequenced using the Oncomine TCR Beta short-read assay. CD4+ T cells were cultured, and genomic DNA was extracted from them. TCRdb re-analysed the PCR reads in MiXCR, keeping a single row per CDR3 protein. The table lists thousands of distinct CDR3 sequences, roughly 41% of them singletons. The treatment: approximately 9-day PBMC culture with coronavirus spike peptide pools or control peptides (ViraFEST assay). During the years 2011-2018, before the COVID-19 pandemic, the unexposed donor's CD4+ T cells were collected. The sequence was collected from a human donor in good health. Material for sequencing was CD4+ T cells from blood, cultured in vitro.

In DNA, the CDR3 is TGCAGTGCAGAGGGACTAGCCGGCTACAATGAGCAGTTCTTC. Protein sequence: CSAEGLAGYNEQFF. The chain is built from TRBV20-1 and TRBJ2-1, with TRBD2 matching over 9 bases. The germline CDR1 and CDR2 sequences are DFQATT and SNEGSKA (reference sequence). The V gene end was trimmed by 6 bases and the J gene end by 3 bases; junction bases not matched to a gene: 6. The CDR3 runs to 14 residues.